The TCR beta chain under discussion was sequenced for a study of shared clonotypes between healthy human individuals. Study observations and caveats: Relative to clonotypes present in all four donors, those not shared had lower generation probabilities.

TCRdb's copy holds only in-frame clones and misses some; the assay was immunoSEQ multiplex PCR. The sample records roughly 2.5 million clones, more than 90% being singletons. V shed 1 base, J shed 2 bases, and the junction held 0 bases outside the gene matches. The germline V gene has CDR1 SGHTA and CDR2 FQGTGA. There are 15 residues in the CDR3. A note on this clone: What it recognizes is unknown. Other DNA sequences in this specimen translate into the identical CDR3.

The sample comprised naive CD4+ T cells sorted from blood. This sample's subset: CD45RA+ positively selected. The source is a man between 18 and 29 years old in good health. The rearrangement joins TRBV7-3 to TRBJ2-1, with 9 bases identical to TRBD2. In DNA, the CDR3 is TGTGCCAGCAGCTTAAGCGGGGGGGCCTACAATGAGCAGTTCTTC. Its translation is CASSLSGGAYNEQFF.